Reported below is one T cell receptor (beta chain). Antigen: not known. This sample is part of a study of cytomegalovirus exposure and HLA in healthy donors. Study-level findings and limits: Sequencing artifact likely explains a cluster of highly shared sequence variants.

Looked up from germline, CDR1 is MNHNS and CDR2 is SASEGT. Unmatched junction bases numbered 7, after V lost 5 bases and J lost 5 bases. The CDR3 has 15 residues. In the PCR, 60 Vbeta and 13 Jbeta primers were used. Produced via immunoSEQ multiplex PCR; TCRdb's table is partial and in-frame only. The table has some 200,000 clones, over 70% seen once. This chain joins TRBV6-1 and TRBJ1-5; 9 bases fit TRBD1. This sequence originates from a man in his fifties or sixties in good health and CMV-seronegative. The material sequenced was PBMCs. CDR3 loop: CASSRTGGRDQPQHF. CDR3 sequence (DNA): TGTGCCAGCAGTCGTACAGGGGGCCGCGATCAGCCCCAGCATTTT.